Included here is one TCR beta chain sequence, with context. The entry originates in a study of control samples from healthy donors and cancer patients. Measured with immunoSEQ multiplex PCR; TCRdb has only the in-frame clones, and not every one. The sample records 130,000 to 150,000 clones, about 91% being singletons. The germline V gene has CDR1 SGDLS and CDR2 YYNGEE. Trimming took 0 bases from V and 0 from J, leaving 9 bases between them. The length of the CDR3 is 15 residues. This receptor was obtained from a man younger than 40 in good health. Sequenced material: blood. The rearrangement uses TRBV9 and TRBJ1-1, with D unresolved. In nucleotides, the CDR3 is TGTGCCAGCAGCGTAGCTGGCGGGTTGAACACTGAAGCTTTCTTT. Translating it yields CASSVAGGLNTEAFF.